The 32 T cell receptor beta chains reported below all come from one sample, sequenced in a study of long-term antiretroviral therapy in people with HIV. They ran version v3.0 of the immunoSEQ assay at survey level. The assay was immunoSEQ multiplex PCR, and TCRdb's table has in-frame clones only and misses some. This table holds some 27,000 clones, 60% to 80% found once. The specimen was unsorted PBMCs, collected 2.1 years after starting antiretroviral therapy. All receptors derive from a man aged 25 to 40 with HIV.

This clone appeared a single time. The V call is TRBV18, the J call TRBJ2-1, with 13 bases matching TRBD2. CDR3 length: 15 residues. The V segment lost 3 bases and the J segment 5 bases; nucleotides outside the gene matches: 1. CDR1 is KGHSH, CDR2 LQKENI, per germline. CDR3 residues: CASSPGTSGNNEQFF. Written as DNA, the CDR3 is TGTGCCAGCTCACCCGGGACTAGCGGGAACAATGAGCAGTTCTTC.

J is TRBJ2-7 and V is TRBV28, with D perhaps TRBD2 (6 bases). Germline CDR1 MDHEN, CDR2 SYDVKM. The V end lost 5 bases, the J end lost 4 bases, and 21 bases lay between the germline ends. The CDR3 is made up of 16 amino acids. This chain's CDR3 is CASSPSGTGVGYEQYF. As DNA, the CDR3 is TGTGCCAGCAGTCCCTCGGGTACGGGAGTGGGGTACGAGCAGTACTTC.

This clone was counted a single time. This chain's CDR3 is CASSLETSGSYEQYF. CDR3 DNA sequence: TGTGCCAGCAGCTTAGAAACTAGCGGGTCCTACGAGCAGTACTTC. The rearrangement links TRBV13 to TRBJ2-5, with 9 bases identical to TRBD2. The last part of the DNA fits TRBJ2-7 better; the J call may be wrong. The CDR3 is made up of 15 amino acids. Per the germline V gene, CDR1 is PRHDT and CDR2 is FYEKMQ (reference sequence).

This chain links TRBV27 with TRBJ2-5, with a tentative D call TRBD2 (5 bases). This CDR3 is 13 amino acids long. Germline V lookup: CDR1 MNHEY, CDR2 SMNVEV (reference sequence). Trimming left V 3 bases short and J 5 bases short, with 10 bases between. The CDR3 DNA is TGTGCCAGCAGTTTGGGATGGAGGGAGACCCAGTACTTC. This encodes CASSLGWRETQYF.

The J gene is TRBJ1-6, the V gene TRBV28; TRBD1 might be the D (6 bases). There are 14 residues in the CDR3. V dropped 2 bases and J dropped 8 bases, with 10 bases sitting between them. The germline gives CDR1 MDHEN, CDR2 SYDVKM. The DNA for the CDR3 is TGTGCCAGCAGTTTACAGGGGAAGGATTCACCCCTCCACTTT. Its protein product is CASSLQGKDSPLHF.

The CDR3 loop is CASSPSKGATSSYEQYF. DNA of the CDR3: TGCGCCAGCAGCCCGAGTAAGGGGGCGACCAGCTCCTACGAGCAGTACTTC. V gene TRBV5-1 combines with J gene TRBJ2-7, with 7 positions matching TRBD1. Germline V gene data show CDR1 as SGHRS and CDR2 as YFSETQ. The CDR3 totals 17 residues. The ends lost 4 bases at V and 0 bases at J; junction bases unmatched: 13.

The rearrangement links TRBV7-2 to TRBJ2-7, with D possibly called TRBD1 or TRBD2 (5 bases each). V shed 1 base and J shed 7 bases, with 14 bases lying between them. There are 14 residues in the CDR3. Germline V gene sequence: CDR1 SGHTA, CDR2 FQGNSA. The CDR3 nucleotides read TGTGCCAGCAGCTTAGTAGCCCGGGACGCGGAGCAGTACTTC. It encodes CASSLVARDAEQYF. Complete variable domain (other parts from reference TRBV7-2 and TRBJ2-7): GAGVSQSPSNKVTEKGKDVELRCDPISGHTALYWYRQSLGQGLEFLIYFQGNSAPDKSGLPSDRFSAERTGGSVSTLTIQRTQQEDSAVYLCASSLVARDAEQYFGPGTRLTVT.

The chain employs TRBV7-6 and TRBJ1-1; D gene ambiguous. The CDR3 runs 13 residues. The V gene's germline CDR1 is SGHVS and CDR2 FNYEAQ. V was pared by 5 bases and J by 7 bases, with 14 bases between. Written as DNA, the CDR3 is TGTGCCAGCAGCCCAGAGGGCATCTATGAAGCTTTCTTT. Its protein product is CASSPEGIYEAFF.

The chain employs TRBV6-5 and TRBJ2-7, with TRBD2 identical over 12 bases. Germline CDR1 is MNHEY and CDR2 is SVGAGI. V was pared by 8 bases and J by 3 bases, with 5 bases of the junction left unmatched. CDR3 length: 14 amino acids. CDR3: CASARTSGDYEQYF. The CDR3 bases are TGTGCCAGCGCCCGGACTAGCGGGGACTACGAGCAGTACTTC.

The genes are TRBV27 and TRBJ2-1, with 9 bases that match TRBD2. V lost 2 bases to trimming and J lost 4 bases; unmatched junction nucleotides: 6. The CDR3 contains 16 residues. The V gene's germline CDR1 is MNHEY and CDR2 SMNVEV (reference sequence). The CDR3 protein is CASSLAAGGAYNEQFF. The CDR3 nucleotides are TGTGCCAGCAGTTTAGCCGCGGGAGGGGCGTACAATGAGCAGTTCTTC.

A single count supports this clone. This chain joins TRBV18 and TRBJ2-1, with a weak D call TRBD2 (7 bases). Germline V gene sequence: CDR1 KGHSH, CDR2 LQKENI. The CDR3 has 13 residues. V lost 2 bases and J 8 bases, leaving 10 bases between the germline ends. The CDR3 loop is CASSPGGGDEQFF. For the CDR3, the DNA is TGTGCCAGCTCACCAGGGGGGGGCGATGAGCAGTTCTTC.

This chain uses TRBV7-9 with TRBJ1-6; D perhaps matches TRBD1 (6 bases). CDR1 is SEHNR, CDR2 FQNEAQ, per germline (reference sequence). The CDR3 totals 15 residues. Trimming took off 7 bases at V and 12 bases at J, with 22 bases between the two ends. CDR3 sequence (DNA): TGTGCCAGCATCTATTGGGGGGCCCGGATGGGACCCCTCCACTTT. Its protein is CASIYWGARMGPLHF.

The rearrangement joins TRBV21-1 to TRBJ2-5. TRBV21-1 represents a pseudogene. There are 16 residues in the CDR3. CDR3 residues: CASSKAGPGREETQYF. The CDR3 DNA reads as TGTGCCAGCAGCAAAGCAGGGCCAGGTAGGGAAGAGACCCAGTACTTC.

This clone was seen a handful of times. The J gene is TRBJ1-5, the V gene TRBV28, with D possibly TRBD1 on 6 matching bases. The CDR3 spans 12 residues. V lost 7 bases and J 7 bases, leaving 11 bases between the germline ends. Germline CDR1 and CDR2: MDHEN and SYDVKM. CDR3 sequence (DNA): TGTGCCAGCATAGGGGGGAGCCAGCCCCAGCATTTT. Translation gives CASIGGSQPQHF.

This clone was counted a few times. The CDR3 sequence: CATRQGWNSPLHF. In DNA form, the CDR3 reads TGTGCCACTCGACAGGGGTGGAATTCACCCCTCCACTTT. The chain couples TRBV19 to TRBJ1-6, with 8 bases fitting TRBD1. CDR3 length equals 13 residues. Germline CDR1 LNHDA, CDR2 SQIVND (reference sequence). The trim removed 10 bases at V and 7 bases at J, leaving 6 bases unmatched.

The rearrangement links TRBV7-2 to TRBJ1-5; 7 nucleotides line up with TRBD1. This CDR3 has 16 residues. J lost 2 bases, V lost 1 base, and 5 bases had no gene match. Germline V gene lookup returns CDR1 SGHTA and CDR2 FQGNSA. The CDR3 loop is CASSLGDRAGNQPQHF. The CDR3 nucleotides read TGTGCCAGCAGCTTAGGAGACAGGGCTGGCAATCAGCCCCAGCATTTT.

CDR3 residues: CASSEGKQYF. The CDR3 coding sequence is TGTGCCAGCAGTGAGGGGAAGCAGTACTTC. The chain couples TRBV25-1 to TRBJ2-7; no definite D call. V was pared by 3 bases and J by 8 bases, with 5 bases between. Germline assignment: CDR1 MGHDK and CDR2 SYGVNS. The CDR3 has 10 amino acids.

This clone was counted once. V is TRBV7-8 and J is TRBJ1-1; the D is unclear. Germline V gene sequence: CDR1 SGHVS, CDR2 FQNEAQ. V gave up 5 bases and J gave up 3 bases, with 10 bases separating them. There are 13 residues in the CDR3. The CDR3 bases are TGTGCCAGCAGCGTGGATTGGGACACTGAAGCTTTCTTT. This sequence encodes CASSVDWDTEAFF.

This clone appeared once. The chain has TRBV2 and TRBJ2-5, with D possibly TRBD1 on 5 matching bases. The V gene lost 6 bases and the J gene lost 1 base, with 12 bases spanning the gap. Germline loops: CDR1 SNHLY, CDR2 FYNNEI. The CDR3 is 14 residues long. CDR3 sequence (DNA): TGTGCCAGCAGAATAGACAGTACCCAAGAGACCCAGTACTTC. Protein: CASRIDSTQETQYF. Supplemented by reference TRBV2 and TRBJ2-5, the full variable domain reads EPEVTQTPSHQVTQMGQEVILRCVPISNHLYFYWYRQILGQKVEFLVSFYNNEISEKSEIFDDQFSVERPDGSNFTLKIRSTKLEDSAMYFCASRIDSTQETQYFGPGTRLLVL.

V usage is TRBV7-7 and J usage is TRBJ1-5, with D perhaps TRBD1 (5 bases). The V gene lost 1 base and the J gene lost 0 bases, with 10 bases spanning the gap. This CDR3 is 16 amino acids long. Germline V gene data show CDR1 as SSHAT and CDR2 as FNYEAQ (reference sequence). CDR3 DNA sequence: TGTGCCAGCAGCTTAGGAGGGGCTTATAGCAATCAGCCCCAGCATTTT. This codes for CASSLGGAYSNQPQHF.

The chain joins TRBV10-3 to TRBJ2-1; tentative D call: TRBD2 (5 bases). Germline V gives CDR1 ENHRY, CDR2 SYGVKD. This CDR3 contains 15 residues. Trimming took off 6 bases at V and 0 bases at J, with 12 bases between the two ends. The DNA for the CDR3 is TGTGCCATCAGCACATTGGCGGGCTCCTACAATGAGCAGTTCTTC. Its translation: CAISTLAGSYNEQFF.

V and J are TRBV9 and TRBJ2-1; TRBD2 aligns across 14 bases. Germline lookup yields CDR1 SGDLS and CDR2 YYNGEE. Trimming removed 4 bases from V and 2 bases from J; junction bases left unmatched: 2. This CDR3 has 16 residues. CDR3 nucleotides: TGTGCCAGCAGCTTGACTAGCGGGGGGGCCTACAATGAGCAGTTCTTC. It yields the protein CASSLTSGGAYNEQFF.

The genes are TRBV7-2 and TRBJ1-5; the D is unclear. This CDR3 is 12 amino acids long. CDR1 is SGHTA, CDR2 FQGNSA, per germline. Trimming took off 5 bases at V and 4 bases at J, with 6 bases between the two ends. The CDR3 sequence is CASSRDNQPQHF. CDR3 DNA: TGTGCCAGCAGCCGCGATAATCAGCCCCAGCATTTT.

V usage is TRBV28 and J usage is TRBJ1-5; D gene uncertain. Germline loops: CDR1 MDHEN, CDR2 SYDVKM. V was shortened by 5 bases and J by 2 bases, with 13 bases between the two germline ends. The CDR3 sequence is 15 residues long. CDR3 coding DNA: TGTGCCAGCAGTCTTGGGCATGAGGGCAATCAGCCCCAGCATTTT. Protein: CASSLGHEGNQPQHF.

V gene TRBV7-9 combines with J gene TRBJ1-5; D is undetermined. Trimming removed 1 base at V and 3 bases at J, with 13 bases between. The V gene's germline CDR1 is SEHNR and CDR2 FQNEAQ (reference sequence). This CDR3 spans 16 amino acids. The CDR3 region is CASSLVTGSNNQPQHF. The CDR3 region has the DNA TGTGCCAGCAGCTTAGTGACGGGGAGCAACAATCAGCCCCAGCATTTT.

The chain employs TRBV29-1 and TRBJ2-7; tentatively, D is TRBD2 (5 bases). Trimming stripped 6 bases from V and 1 base from J, with 10 bases between. Looked up from germline, CDR1 is SQVTM and CDR2 is ANQGSEA. The CDR3 extends over 12 amino acids. This chain's CDR3 is CSVNRGSYEQYF. DNA for the CDR3: TGCAGCGTCAACCGGGGTTCCTACGAGCAGTACTTC.

This clone was seen only a few times. The rearrangement links TRBV4-1 to TRBJ2-7, with 10 bases aligning to TRBD1. The CDR3 runs 17 residues. CDR1 is MGHRA and CDR2 is YSYEKL in the germline V gene. Trimming cost V 1 base and J 3 bases; bases outside gene matches: 9. CDR3 in amino acids: CASSQAPSDRGVYEQYF. The DNA of the CDR3 is TGCGCCAGCAGCCAAGCTCCCTCGGACAGGGGGGTCTACGAGCAGTACTTC.

The chain carries TRBV29-1 and TRBJ2-7, with unresolved D. The CDR3 has 11 amino acids. V lost 4 bases, J lost 0 bases, and 4 bases lay in between. Germline lookup yields CDR1 SQVTM and CDR2 ANQGSEA. Here the CDR3 DNA reads TGCAGCGTTGCTGACTCCTACGAGCAGTACTTC. The encoded protein is CSVADSYEQYF.

V usage is TRBV27 and J usage is TRBJ2-7; 12 bases are a match to TRBD1. The germline CDR1 and CDR2 sequences are MNHEY and SMNVEV (reference sequence). The V and J ends lost 0 bases and 7 bases, in that order; junction bases with no gene match: 4. The CDR3 extends over 15 amino acids. CDR3 amino acids: CASSLSGTGGKEQYF. CDR3 DNA: TGTGCCAGCAGTTTATCCGGGACAGGGGGCAAGGAGCAGTACTTC.

V gene TRBV19 combines with J gene TRBJ1-1, with D possibly being TRBD1 (5 bases). The V and J ends lost 5 bases and 4 bases respectively, with 14 bases between them. The CDR3 loop spans 14 amino acids. The germline gives CDR1 LNHDA, CDR2 SQIVND (reference sequence). This CDR3 is CASSSGRAVTEAFF. The CDR3 nucleotides are TGTGCCAGTAGTTCCGGCAGGGCGGTCACTGAAGCTTTCTTT.

The CDR3 region is CASSEEGGQGFYEQYF. The CDR3 nucleotides are TGTGCCAGCAGTGAAGAAGGGGGACAGGGGTTTTACGAGCAGTACTTC. This chain links TRBV25-1 with TRBJ2-7; 10 bases align to TRBD1. Germline-derived CDR1 and CDR2 are MGHDK and SYGVNS. The CDR3 runs to 16 residues. V lost 2 bases and J lost 4; bases outside the gene matches: 8.

V and J are TRBV28 and TRBJ1-1; D is unclear. Germline values: CDR1 MDHEN, CDR2 SYDVKM. This CDR3 is 14 amino acids long. V lost 3 bases, J lost 5 bases, and 13 bases lay in between. The CDR3 region has the DNA TGTGCCAGCAGTTTCGTTTCGGGGAGAACTGAAGCTTTCTTT. Residues: CASSFVSGRTEAFF. Based on the CDR3 plus reference TRBV28 and TRBJ1-1, the full variable domain is DVKVTQSSRYLVKRTGEKVFLECVQDMDHENMFWYRQDPGLGLRLIYFSYDVKMKEKGDIPEGYSVSREKKERFSLILESASTNQTSMYLCASSFVSGRTEAFFGQGTRLTVV.